The 7 T cell receptor beta chains given below trace back to one sample, sequenced in a study of technical replicates of blood from a few donors. Libraries were prepared by immunoSEQ multiplex PCR; TCRdb keeps only in-frame clonotypes and omits some of them. Of 65,000 to 85,000 clones detected, 92% appear once; the ten largest clones hold approximately 0.4%. Sequencing was carried out using T cells isolated from PBMCs. The source of these receptors is a human donor in good health.

J is TRBJ1-4 and V is TRBV28, with D tentatively TRBD1 (5 bases). Germline values: CDR1 MDHEN, CDR2 SYDVKM. The germline V and J ends were trimmed by 6 bases and 5 bases, with 13 bases remaining between them. The CDR3 loop spans 14 amino acids. CDR3 amino acids: CASSGTEPNEKLFF. DNA of the CDR3: TGTGCCAGCAGCGGGACTGAACCCAATGAAAAACTGTTTTTT.

The V call is TRBV4-2, the J call TRBJ2-4; TRBD2 matches 11 bases. Losses at the gene ends were 4 bases for V and 1 base for J; bases not matched to a gene: 9. CDR1 is LGHNA, CDR2 YNFKEQ, per germline. CDR3 size: 18 residues. This CDR3 is CASSPLLAGVLAKNIQYF. As DNA, the CDR3 is TGTGCCAGCAGCCCACTACTAGCGGGAGTTCTTGCCAAAAACATTCAGTACTTC.

The chain has TRBV5-1 and TRBJ1-2; 8 bases are shared with TRBD1. With V trimmed by 3 bases and J by 5 bases, 6 bases remained unmatched. The CDR3 runs 14 residues. The germline V gene has CDR1 SGHRS and CDR2 YFSETQ. CDR3 sequence (DNA): TGCGCCAGCAGCTCCACGGACAGGGTTTATGGCTACACCTTC. It encodes CASSSTDRVYGYTF.

The V and J genes are TRBV7-2 and TRBJ2-7, with 9 bases that match TRBD2. Germline assignment: CDR1 SGHTA and CDR2 FQGNSA. With 1 base clipped from V and 3 bases from J, the junction kept 7 bases outside the gene matches. This CDR3 is built from 16 residues. The CDR3, as DNA: TGTGCCAGCAGCTTAGAATCGTCGCGGGAGGGCTACGAGCAGTACTTC. This gives the protein CASSLESSREGYEQYF.

The gene calls are TRBV4-1 and TRBJ1-4, with 9 bases fitting TRBD1. The germline V gene has CDR1 MGHRA and CDR2 YSYEKL. The V and J ends lost 2 bases and 11 bases, in that order; junction bases with no gene match: 12. The length of the CDR3 is 16 residues. The CDR3 coding sequence is TGCGCCAGCAGCCAATGGGGACCCGGGACAGGGTACAAACTGTTTTTT. This sequence encodes CASSQWGPGTGYKLFF.

The CDR3 region has the DNA TGTGCCAGCAGTTATGAGGGAACCGATGGCTACACCTTC. As protein: CASSYEGTDGYTF. The rearrangement uses TRBV6-5 and TRBJ1-2; D is unresolved. Germline loops: CDR1 MNHEY, CDR2 SVGAGI. CDR3 length: 13 residues. Trimming removed 3 bases from V and 6 bases from J, with 11 bases in between.

DNA for the CDR3: TGTGCCAGCAGCCATACAGGGGAAGGCGCCAAAAACATTCAGTACTTC. Translation gives CASSHTGEGAKNIQYF. The chain employs TRBV5-4 and TRBJ2-4, with 7 positions matching TRBD1. Trimming at V came to 4 bases and at J to 1 base, leaving 8 bases not matched to a gene. The germline V gene has CDR1 SGHNT and CDR2 YYREEE (reference sequence). CDR3 length: 16 residues.